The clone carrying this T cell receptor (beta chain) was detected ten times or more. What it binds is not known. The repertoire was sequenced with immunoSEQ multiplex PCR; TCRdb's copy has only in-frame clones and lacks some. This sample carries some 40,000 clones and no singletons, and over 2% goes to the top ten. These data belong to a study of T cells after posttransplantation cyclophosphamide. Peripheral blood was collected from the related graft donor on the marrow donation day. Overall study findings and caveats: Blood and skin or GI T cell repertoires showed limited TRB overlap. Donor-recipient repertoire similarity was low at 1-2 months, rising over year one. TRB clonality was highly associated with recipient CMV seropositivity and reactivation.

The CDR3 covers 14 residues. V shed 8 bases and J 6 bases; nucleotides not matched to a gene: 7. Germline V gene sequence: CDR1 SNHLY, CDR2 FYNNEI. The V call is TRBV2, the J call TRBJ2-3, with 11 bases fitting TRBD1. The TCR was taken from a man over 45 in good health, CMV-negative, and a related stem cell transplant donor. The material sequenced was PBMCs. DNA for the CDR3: TGTGCCAGCGGAAGGGGACAGGGGGTGGATACGCAGTATTTT. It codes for CASGRGQGVDTQYF.